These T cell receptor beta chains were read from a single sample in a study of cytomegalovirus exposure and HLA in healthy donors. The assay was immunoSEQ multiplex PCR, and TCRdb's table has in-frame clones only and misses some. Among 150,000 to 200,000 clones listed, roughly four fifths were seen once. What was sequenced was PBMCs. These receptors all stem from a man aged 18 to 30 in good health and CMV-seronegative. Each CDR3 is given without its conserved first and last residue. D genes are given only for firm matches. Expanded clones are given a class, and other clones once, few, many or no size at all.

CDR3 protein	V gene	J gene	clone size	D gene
ASRDRSGNTIY	TRBV28	TRBJ1-3	NA	TRBD1
ASKLHSPTNEKLF	TRBV27	TRBJ1-4	NA	NA
ASSLEIPTSGGGEQY	TRBV7-6	TRBJ2-7	NA	TRBD2
ASSQIGQGSRYEQY	TRBV4-2	TRBJ2-7	NA	NA
ASGSPGQGVAGANVLT	TRBV12-5	TRBJ2-6	NA	TRBD1
ASSIAGAGNTIY	TRBV7-6	TRBJ1-3	NA	NA
ASSIRSDSRGEKLF	TRBV19	TRBJ1-4	NA	NA
ASSYTGATEAF	TRBV7-2	TRBJ1-1	NA	TRBD1
ASSAGTGGYEQY	TRBV19	TRBJ2-7	once	TRBD1
AINQASSYEQY	TRBV10-3	TRBJ2-7	NA	NA
ASSGLAGASYNEQF	TRBV6-1	TRBJ2-1	NA	TRBD2
ASSSSNYEQY	TRBV7-8	NA	few	NA
ASSVISGKGDTQY	TRBV11-2	TRBJ2-3	NA	NA
ASSESLYEQY	TRBV25-1	TRBJ2-7	few	NA
ASSEYLRDRVSYEQY	TRBV2	TRBJ2-7	NA	TRBD1
ASSPNRVTLYNEQF	TRBV7-8	TRBJ2-1	NA	NA
ASSVVIAGELF	TRBV9	TRBJ2-2	NA	NA
ASSVAAGGGPYEQY	TRBV9	TRBJ2-7	once	NA
ASSGGLATGTQY	TRBV6-5	TRBJ2-5	NA	NA
ASSISGGAGVSTDTQY	TRBV9	TRBJ2-3	NA	TRBD2
ASSTSGGREGEQY	TRBV7-2	TRBJ2-7	NA	TRBD2